The rows below give T cell receptor beta chains drawn from one sample of a study of shared clonotypes between healthy human individuals. TCRdb keeps only in-frame clones here, not all; method: immunoSEQ multiplex PCR. The table includes about 580,000 clones, 95% to 98% detected once. Sequenced: naive CD8+ T cells sorted from blood. These receptors were collected from a young man in good health. The CDR3 runs from the conserved cysteine through the conserved F or W. Fields, in order: clone size, V gene, D gene, J gene, CDR3 protein, CDR3 DNA. D genes are given only for firm matches. The size field is filled for only some rows; it gives once, few, many or a size class.

clone_size: .
v_call: TRBV7-9
d_call: .
j_call: TRBJ1-2
cdr3_aa: CASSLGPNGYTF
cdr3_nt: TGTGCCAGCAGCTTAGGGCCTAATGGCTACACCTTC

clone_size: .
v_call: TRBV19
d_call: TRBD1
j_call: TRBJ2-7
cdr3_aa: CASSTGQGPLYEQYF
cdr3_nt: TGTGCCAGTAGTACCGGACAGGGGCCCCTCTACGAGCAGTACTTC

clone_size: .
v_call: TRBV5-5
d_call: .
j_call: TRBJ2-7
cdr3_aa: CASRTWDTAYEQYF
cdr3_nt: TGTGCCAGCAGAACCTGGGACACCGCCTACGAGCAGTACTTC

clone_size: .
v_call: TRBV4-1
d_call: .
j_call: TRBJ2-2
cdr3_aa: CASSHQPASLTGELFF
cdr3_nt: TGCGCCAGCAGTCACCAACCGGCCAGCCTCACCGGGGAGCTGTTTTTT

clone_size: .
v_call: TRBV29-1
d_call: .
j_call: TRBJ1-2
cdr3_aa: CSVEDPGRVNYGYTF
cdr3_nt: TGCAGCGTTGAAGATCCGGGTCGGGTGAACTATGGCTACACCTTC

clone_size: .
v_call: TRBV10-1
d_call: .
j_call: TRBJ2-1
cdr3_aa: CASSESPIANEQFF
cdr3_nt: TGCGCCAGCAGTGAGTCCCCCATCGCGAATGAGCAGTTCTTC

clone_size: once
v_call: TRBV19
d_call: .
j_call: TRBJ2-3
cdr3_aa: CASSTKGTGPLDTQYF
cdr3_nt: TGTGCCAGTAGTACTAAAGGGACGGGGCCATTGGATACGCAGTATTTT

clone_size: .
v_call: TRBV9
d_call: TRBD1
j_call: TRBJ2-7
cdr3_aa: CASSVGQGSPYEQYF
cdr3_nt: TGTGCCAGCAGCGTGGGACAGGGGTCACCATACGAGCAGTACTTC

clone_size: .
v_call: TRBV6-6
d_call: .
j_call: TRBJ2-5
cdr3_aa: CASSYSREPNQETQYF
cdr3_nt: TGTGCCAGCAGTTACTCGAGGGAGCCAAACCAAGAGACCCAGTACTTC

clone_size: .
v_call: TRBV7-9
d_call: .
j_call: TRBJ1-1
cdr3_aa: CASSPPGMGTEAFF
cdr3_nt: TGTGCCAGCAGCCCCCCGGGGATGGGCACTGAAGCTTTCTTT

clone_size: .
v_call: TRBV5-6
d_call: .
j_call: TRBJ2-2
cdr3_aa: CASSLTLGLNTGELFF
cdr3_nt: TGTGCCAGCAGCTTGACGTTGGGTTTGAACACCGGGGAGCTGTTTTTT

clone_size: .
v_call: TRBV27
d_call: .
j_call: TRBJ1-5
cdr3_aa: CATGPGINQPQHF
cdr3_nt: TGTGCCACCGGTCCAGGGATCAATCAGCCCCAGCATTTT

clone_size: .
v_call: TRBV30
d_call: .
j_call: TRBJ2-1
cdr3_aa: CAWSVGSGFYGEQFF
cdr3_nt: TGTGCCTGGAGTGTAGGTTCGGGATTTTACGGTGAGCAGTTCTTC

clone_size: once
v_call: TRBV7-8
d_call: .
j_call: TRBJ2-3
cdr3_aa: CASSLASGRGPDTQYF
cdr3_nt: TGTGCCAGCAGCTTAGCCTCAGGGAGAGGCCCAGATACGCAGTATTTT

clone_size: .
v_call: TRBV5-6
d_call: TRBD2
j_call: TRBJ2-1
cdr3_aa: CASSSRTSGTYNEQFF
cdr3_nt: TGTGCCAGCAGCTCCCGGACTAGCGGTACCTACAATGAGCAGTTCTTC

clone_size: .
v_call: TRBV30
d_call: TRBD1
j_call: TRBJ1-2
cdr3_aa: CAWKTGGGYGYTF
cdr3_nt: TGTGCCTGGAAAACAGGGGGCGGCTATGGCTACACCTTC

clone_size: .
v_call: TRBV27
d_call: TRBD1
j_call: TRBJ2-7
cdr3_aa: CASSPTLDRGIEQYF
cdr3_nt: TGTGCCAGCAGTCCAACCCTGGACAGGGGTATTGAGCAGTACTTC

clone_size: .
v_call: TRBV2
d_call: .
j_call: TRBJ1-5
cdr3_aa: CASSEDSDSNQPQHF
cdr3_nt: TGTGCCAGCAGCGAAGACAGCGATAGCAATCAGCCCCAGCATTTT

clone_size: .
v_call: TRBV4-3
d_call: .
j_call: TRBJ2-1
cdr3_aa: CASSPDASSYNEQFF
cdr3_nt: TGCGCCAGCAGCCCGGACGCAAGCTCCTACAATGAGCAGTTCTTC

clone_size: .
v_call: TRBV29-1
d_call: TRBD1
j_call: TRBJ1-1
cdr3_aa: CVGGQGWNTEAFF
cdr3_nt: TGCGTGGGGGGACAGGGCTGGAACACTGAAGCTTTCTTT

clone_size: .
v_call: TRBV7-6
d_call: TRBD2
j_call: TRBJ2-1
cdr3_aa: CASRGLAGAYNEQFF
cdr3_nt: TGTGCCAGCAGGGGACTAGCGGGAGCCTACAATGAGCAGTTCTTC

clone_size: .
v_call: TRBV4-3
d_call: TRBD1
j_call: TRBJ2-1
cdr3_aa: CASSRRQGTYNEQFF
cdr3_nt: TGCGCCAGCAGCCGTCGACAGGGAACGTACAATGAGCAGTTCTTC

clone_size: .
v_call: TRBV10-1
d_call: TRBD1
j_call: TRBJ2-7
cdr3_aa: CASSAGTGVSHEQYF
cdr3_nt: TGCGCCAGCAGTGCAGGGACAGGGGTATCCCACGAGCAGTACTTC

clone_size: .
v_call: TRBV27
d_call: TRBD1
j_call: TRBJ1-1
cdr3_aa: CASSPYPGTAWGVNTEAFF
cdr3_nt: TGTGCCAGCAGTCCCTACCCTGGGACAGCTTGGGGTGTGAACACTGAAGCTTTCTTT

clone_size: .
v_call: TRBV7-2
d_call: .
j_call: TRBJ2-7
cdr3_aa: CASSLAWAGMKSYEQYF
cdr3_nt: TGTGCCAGCAGCTTAGCCTGGGCAGGGATGAAATCCTACGAGCAGTACTTC

clone_size: .
v_call: TRBV5-1
d_call: .
j_call: TRBJ2-3
cdr3_aa: CASSFLDPQGDTQYF
cdr3_nt: TGCGCCAGCAGCTTCTTGGACCCTCAGGGGGATACGCAGTATTTT

clone_size: once
v_call: TRBV5-5
d_call: TRBD1
j_call: TRBJ2-7
cdr3_aa: CASSAPGQIYEQYF
cdr3_nt: TGTGCCAGCAGCGCACCGGGACAGATCTACGAGCAGTACTTC

clone_size: .
v_call: TRBV5-8
d_call: TRBD1
j_call: TRBJ2-7
cdr3_aa: CASSWGQVYEQYF
cdr3_nt: TGTGCCAGCAGCTGGGGACAGGTCTACGAGCAGTACTTC

clone_size: once
v_call: TRBV11-2
d_call: .
j_call: TRBJ2-3
cdr3_aa: CASGIAEHGDTQYF
cdr3_nt: TGTGCCAGCGGCATAGCAGAACACGGGGATACGCAGTATTTT

clone_size: .
v_call: TRBV14
d_call: .
j_call: TRBJ2-2
cdr3_aa: CASSQAGVNTGELFF
cdr3_nt: TGTGCCAGCAGCCAAGCAGGGGTCAACACCGGGGAGCTGTTTTTT

clone_size: .
v_call: TRBV7-9
d_call: .
j_call: TRBJ2-1
cdr3_aa: CASSLGSGSRNEQFF
cdr3_nt: TGTGCCAGCAGCTTAGGGAGTGGTAGCAGGAATGAGCAGTTCTTC

clone_size: .
v_call: TRBV10-3
d_call: .
j_call: TRBJ2-1
cdr3_aa: CAISESLELAYNEQFF
cdr3_nt: TGTGCCATCAGTGAGTCTTTGGAGCTAGCCTACAATGAGCAGTTCTTC

clone_size: once
v_call: TRBV29-1
d_call: .
j_call: TRBJ2-3
cdr3_aa: CSVQGGNLYTDTQYF
cdr3_nt: TGCAGCGTCCAGGGGGGGAATCTGTACACAGATACGCAGTATTTT

clone_size: .
v_call: TRBV11-2
d_call: TRBD2
j_call: TRBJ2-1
cdr3_aa: CASSLEVTVAGGVYNEQFF
cdr3_nt: TGTGCCAGCAGCTTAGAAGTTACGGTAGCGGGAGGCGTGTACAATGAGCAGTTCTTC

clone_size: .
v_call: TRBV7-9
d_call: .
j_call: TRBJ2-1
cdr3_aa: CASSPRDSSGEQFF
cdr3_nt: TGTGCCAGCAGCCCACGGGACTCCTCAGGTGAGCAGTTCTTC

clone_size: .
v_call: TRBV7-9
d_call: TRBD2
j_call: TRBJ2-1
cdr3_aa: CASSLGALGGGRSYNEQFF
cdr3_nt: TGTGCCAGCAGCTTAGGAGCACTTGGGGGCGGGAGGTCCTACAATGAGCAGTTCTTC

clone_size: .
v_call: TRBV27
d_call: TRBD2
j_call: TRBJ2-5
cdr3_aa: CASSGRASGSWETQYF
cdr3_nt: TGTGCCAGCAGTGGACGGGCTAGCGGGAGTTGGGAGACCCAGTACTTC

clone_size: .
v_call: TRBV5-1
d_call: .
j_call: TRBJ1-4
cdr3_aa: CASSLPRAEKLFF
cdr3_nt: TGCGCCAGCAGCCTCCCCAGGGCCGAAAAACTGTTTTTT

clone_size: .
v_call: TRBV7-7
d_call: .
j_call: TRBJ2-1
cdr3_aa: CASSLEGGANEQFF
cdr3_nt: TGTGCCAGCAGCTTAGAAGGGGGGGCCAATGAGCAGTTCTTC

clone_size: .
v_call: TRBV28
d_call: .
j_call: TRBJ1-1
cdr3_aa: CASSRRTGWWTEAFF
cdr3_nt: TGTGCCAGCAGTCGCCGGACTGGATGGTGGACTGAAGCTTTCTTT

clone_size: .
v_call: TRBV5-8
d_call: .
j_call: TRBJ1-1
cdr3_aa: CASSLRGVAEAFF
cdr3_nt: TGTGCCAGCAGCTTGAGGGGAGTGGCTGAAGCTTTCTTT